These 5 T cell receptor beta chains share one sample of origin, sequenced in a study of blood T cell repertoires in COVID-19. Profiled with immunoSEQ multiplex PCR; TCRdb holds only in-frame clones, not every one. The sample has around 390,000 clones, about 86% seen once. Sequenced input: PBMCs or T cells enriched from blood (not recorded which). The receptors were gathered from a woman in her forties or fifties who had recovered from COVID-19.

The chain uses TRBV28 and TRBJ1-5; no reliable D call. Trimming shortened V by 2 bases and J by 8 bases, and 10 bases separated the two germline ends. CDR3 length: 13 residues. Per the germline V gene, CDR1 is MDHEN and CDR2 is SYDVKM. The CDR3 region has the DNA TGTGCCAGCAGTTTAGGCCAGTTAAAGCCCCAGCATTTT. Its protein product is CASSLGQLKPQHF.

This rearrangement joins TRBV6-5 to TRBJ1-2, with D possibly TRBD1 on 6 matching bases. Germline V gene sequence: CDR1 MNHEY, CDR2 SVGAGI. V lost 4 bases and J lost 3, with 12 bases in between. The CDR3 length is 14 residues. In DNA form, the CDR3 reads TGTGCCAGCAGTTCCGGACAGATTGACTATGGCTACACCTTC. Translation gives CASSSGQIDYGYTF.

The chain combines TRBV19 with TRBJ2-2, with TRBD1 matching over 10 bases. Germline V CDR1 and CDR2: LNHDA, SQIVND (reference sequence). The CDR3 is 15 residues long. Trimming cost V 5 bases and J 4 bases; bases outside gene matches: 4. The CDR3 nucleotides are TGTGCCAGTAGTGTCGGGACAGGGGTCACCGGGGAGCTGTTTTTT. Translated: CASSVGTGVTGELFF.

This chain joins TRBV27 and TRBJ1-6; TRBD1 matches 8 bases. The CDR3 has 15 amino acids. Germline CDR1 reads MNHEY; CDR2 reads SMNVEV (reference sequence). The junction had 5 bases not matched to a gene; V was cut back by 3 bases and J by 7 bases. The CDR3 loop reads CASSFVGTGNSPLHF. The CDR3 DNA follows: TGTGCCAGCAGTTTTGTAGGGACAGGAAATTCACCCCTCCACTTT.

Note on this clone: This sample includes further DNA sequences coding for the same CDR3. This chain connects TRBV6-5 to TRBJ2-5, with a possible D match to TRBD2 (6 bases). This CDR3 contains 14 residues. Germline lookup yields CDR1 MNHEY and CDR2 SVGAGI. V dropped 6 bases and J dropped 2 bases, with 13 bases sitting between them. The CDR3 nucleotides are TGTGCCAGCAGAACCGGACTACTACAAGAGACCCAGTACTTC. It specifies CASRTGLLQETQYF.